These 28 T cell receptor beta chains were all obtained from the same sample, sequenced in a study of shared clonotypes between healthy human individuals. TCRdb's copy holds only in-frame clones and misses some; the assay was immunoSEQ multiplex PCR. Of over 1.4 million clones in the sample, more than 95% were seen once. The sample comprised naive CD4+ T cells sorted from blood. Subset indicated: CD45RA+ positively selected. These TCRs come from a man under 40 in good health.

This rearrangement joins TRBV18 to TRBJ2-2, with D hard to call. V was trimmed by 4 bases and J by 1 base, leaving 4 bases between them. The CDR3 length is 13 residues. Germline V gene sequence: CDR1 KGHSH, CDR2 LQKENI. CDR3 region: CASSRLNTGELFF. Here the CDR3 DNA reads TGTGCCAGCTCACGACTGAACACCGGGGAGCTGTTTTTT.

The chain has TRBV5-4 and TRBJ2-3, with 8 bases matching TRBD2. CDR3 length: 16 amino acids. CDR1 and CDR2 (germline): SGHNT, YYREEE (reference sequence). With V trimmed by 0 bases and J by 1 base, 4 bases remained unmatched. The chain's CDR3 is CASSLGSGTGTDTQYF. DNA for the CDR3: TGTGCCAGCAGCTTGGGTAGCGGGACGGGCACAGATACGCAGTATTTT.

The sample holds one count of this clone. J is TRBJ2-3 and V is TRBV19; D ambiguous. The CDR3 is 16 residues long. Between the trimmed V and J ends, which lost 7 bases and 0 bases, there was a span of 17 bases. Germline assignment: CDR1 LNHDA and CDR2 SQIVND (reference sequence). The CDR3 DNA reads TGTGCCAGTACCTCCTTAGGGATGCATAGCACAGATACGCAGTATTTT. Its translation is CASTSLGMHSTDTQYF.

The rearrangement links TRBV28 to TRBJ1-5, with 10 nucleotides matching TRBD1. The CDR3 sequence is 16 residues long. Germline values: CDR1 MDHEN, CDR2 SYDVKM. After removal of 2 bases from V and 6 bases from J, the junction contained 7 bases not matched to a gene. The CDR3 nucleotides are TGTGCCAGCAGTTTAGCGGGACAGGGGTTGGGTCAGCCCCAGCATTTT. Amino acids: CASSLAGQGLGQPQHF.

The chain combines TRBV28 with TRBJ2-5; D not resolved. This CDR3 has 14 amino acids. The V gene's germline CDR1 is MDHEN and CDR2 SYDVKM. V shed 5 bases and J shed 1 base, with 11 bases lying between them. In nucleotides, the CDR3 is TGTGCCAGCAGTCAGGTAACCCTCCAAGAGACCCAGTACTTC. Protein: CASSQVTLQETQYF.

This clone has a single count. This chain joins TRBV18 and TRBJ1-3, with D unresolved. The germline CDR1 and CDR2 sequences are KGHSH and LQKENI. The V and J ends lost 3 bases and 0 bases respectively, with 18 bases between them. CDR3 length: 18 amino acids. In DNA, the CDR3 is TGTGCCAGCTCACCGATCCAGGCAGTTAAAATCTCTGGAAACACCATATATTTT. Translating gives CASSPIQAVKISGNTIYF.

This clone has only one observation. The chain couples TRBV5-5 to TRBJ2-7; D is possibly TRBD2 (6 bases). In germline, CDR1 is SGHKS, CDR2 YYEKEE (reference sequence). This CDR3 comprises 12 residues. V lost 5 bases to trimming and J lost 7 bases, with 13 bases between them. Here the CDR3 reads CASSPNRGEQYF. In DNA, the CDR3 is TGTGCCAGCAGTCCGAACCGGGGGGAGCAGTACTTC.

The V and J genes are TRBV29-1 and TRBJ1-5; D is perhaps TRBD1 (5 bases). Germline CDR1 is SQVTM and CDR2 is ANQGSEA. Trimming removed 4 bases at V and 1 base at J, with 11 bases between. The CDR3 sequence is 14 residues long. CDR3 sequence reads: CSVAPDTSNQPQHF. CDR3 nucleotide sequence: TGCAGCGTTGCCCCGGACACCAGCAATCAGCCCCAGCATTTT.

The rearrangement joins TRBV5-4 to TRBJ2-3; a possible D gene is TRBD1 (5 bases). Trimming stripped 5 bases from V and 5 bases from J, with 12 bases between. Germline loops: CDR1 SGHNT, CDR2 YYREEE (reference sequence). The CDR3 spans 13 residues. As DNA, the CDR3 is TGTGCCAGCAGGGTTGGGGCGCGAGATACGCAGTATTTT. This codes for CASRVGARDTQYF.

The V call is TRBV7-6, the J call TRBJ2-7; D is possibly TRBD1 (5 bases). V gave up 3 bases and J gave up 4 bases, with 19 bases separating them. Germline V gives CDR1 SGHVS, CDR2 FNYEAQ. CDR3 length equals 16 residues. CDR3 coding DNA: TGTGCCAGCAGCTTTGGGGCCGTCATGGATTATTACGAGCAGTACTTC. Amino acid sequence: CASSFGAVMDYYEQYF.

The CDR3: CASSFGQARPTYEQYF. In DNA, the CDR3 is TGTGCCAGCAGCTTCGGACAGGCTAGGCCCACCTACGAGCAGTACTTC. The V call is TRBV7-9, the J call TRBJ2-7, with 7 positions matching TRBD1. Germline CDR1 SEHNR, CDR2 FQNEAQ (reference sequence). Germline trimming cut 3 bases from V and 2 bases from J; bases unmatched to any gene: 10. This CDR3 region has 16 residues.

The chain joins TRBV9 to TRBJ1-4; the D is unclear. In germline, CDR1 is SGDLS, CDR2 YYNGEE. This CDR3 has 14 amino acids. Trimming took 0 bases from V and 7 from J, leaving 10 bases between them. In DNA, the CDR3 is TGTGCCAGCAGCGTAGGGCCCTTGAGTGAAAAACTGTTTTTT. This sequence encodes CASSVGPLSEKLFF.

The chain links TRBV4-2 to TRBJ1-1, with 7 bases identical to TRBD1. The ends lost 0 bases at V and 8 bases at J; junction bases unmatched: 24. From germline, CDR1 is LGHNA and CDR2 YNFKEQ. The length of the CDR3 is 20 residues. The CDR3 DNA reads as TGTGCCAGCAGCCAAGACCCGGGTGGCAGGGGGAGCGGTAGCATTTACGAAGCTTTCTTT. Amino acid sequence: CASSQDPGGRGSGSIYEAFF.

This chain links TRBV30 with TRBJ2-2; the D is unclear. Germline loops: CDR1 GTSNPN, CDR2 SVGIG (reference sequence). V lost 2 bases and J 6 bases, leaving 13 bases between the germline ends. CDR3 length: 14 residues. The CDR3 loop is CAWSPPTPAGELFF. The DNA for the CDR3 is TGTGCCTGGAGTCCACCCACCCCCGCCGGGGAGCTGTTTTTT.

The CDR3 is CASSLYIGLNTGELFF. CDR3 bases: TGTGCCAGCAGCTTGTATATAGGCTTGAACACCGGGGAGCTGTTTTTT. This chain joins TRBV5-6 and TRBJ2-2, with D hard to call. Trimming cost V 1 base and J 1 base, with 11 bases left between them. CDR3 length: 16 amino acids. Germline loops: CDR1 SGHDT, CDR2 YYEEEE.

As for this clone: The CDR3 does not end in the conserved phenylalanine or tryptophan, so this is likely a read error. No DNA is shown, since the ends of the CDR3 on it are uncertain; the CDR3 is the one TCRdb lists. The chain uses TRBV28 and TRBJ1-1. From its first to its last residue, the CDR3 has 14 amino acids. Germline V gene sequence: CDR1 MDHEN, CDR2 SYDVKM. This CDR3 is CASSFGGRGQASFV.

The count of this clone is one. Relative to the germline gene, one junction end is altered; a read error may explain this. The CDR3 spells CASSEGSGPKEQYF. DNA for the CDR3: TGCGCCAGCAGTGAGGGGTCGGGTCCGAAGGAGCAGTACTTT. The chain joins TRBV10-1 to TRBJ2-7; D is undetermined. CDR1 is WNHNN and CDR2 is SYGVQD in the germline V gene (reference sequence). The CDR3 runs to 14 residues.

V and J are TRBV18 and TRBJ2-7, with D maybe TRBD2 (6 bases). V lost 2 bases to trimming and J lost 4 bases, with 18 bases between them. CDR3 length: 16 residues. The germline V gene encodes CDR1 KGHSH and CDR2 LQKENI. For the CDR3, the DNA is TGTGCCAGCTCACCAGTGGTTGGGATAGCGGTATACGAGCAGTACTTC. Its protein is CASSPVVGIAVYEQYF.

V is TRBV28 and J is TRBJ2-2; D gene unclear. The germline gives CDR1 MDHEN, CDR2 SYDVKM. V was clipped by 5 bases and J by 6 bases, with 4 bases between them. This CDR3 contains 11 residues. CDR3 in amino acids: CASSLPGELFF. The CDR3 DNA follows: TGTGCCAGCAGTCTACCCGGGGAGCTGTTTTTT. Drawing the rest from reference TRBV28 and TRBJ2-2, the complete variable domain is DVKVTQSSRYLVKRTGEKVFLECVQDMDHENMFWYRQDPGLGLRLIYFSYDVKMKEKGDIPEGYSVSREKKERFSLILESASTNQTSMYLCASSLPGELFFGEGSRLTVL.

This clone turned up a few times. CDR3 sequence: CASGSRNYEQYF. The DNA of the CDR3 is TGCGCCAGCGGGAGTAGAAACTACGAGCAGTACTTC. The rearrangement uses TRBV4-1 and TRBJ2-7; D perhaps matches TRBD2 (5 bases). The CDR3 runs to 12 residues. V lost 8 bases, J lost 3 bases, and 11 bases lay in between. Germline V gene data show CDR1 as MGHRA and CDR2 as YSYEKL.

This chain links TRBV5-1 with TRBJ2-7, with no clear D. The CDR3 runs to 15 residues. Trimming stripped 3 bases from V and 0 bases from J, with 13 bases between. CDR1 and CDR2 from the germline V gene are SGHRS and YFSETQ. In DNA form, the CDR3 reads TGCGCCAGCAGCTACCGGGCGGCGAGCTCCTACGAGCAGTACTTC. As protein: CASSYRAASSYEQYF.

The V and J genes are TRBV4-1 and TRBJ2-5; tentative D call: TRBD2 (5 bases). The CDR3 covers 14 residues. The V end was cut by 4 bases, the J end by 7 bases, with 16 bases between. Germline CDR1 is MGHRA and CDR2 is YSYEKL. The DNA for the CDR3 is TGCGCCAGCAGCCCGTTCTCCTCCCGGGGGACCCAGTACTTC. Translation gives CASSPFSSRGTQYF.

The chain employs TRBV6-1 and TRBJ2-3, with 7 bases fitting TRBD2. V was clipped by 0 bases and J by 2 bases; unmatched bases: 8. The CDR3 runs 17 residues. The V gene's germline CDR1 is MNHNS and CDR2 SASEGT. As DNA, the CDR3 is TGTGCCAGCAGTGAAGCTGCCAGCGGGACTATCACAGATACGCAGTATTTT. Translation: CASSEAASGTITDTQYF.

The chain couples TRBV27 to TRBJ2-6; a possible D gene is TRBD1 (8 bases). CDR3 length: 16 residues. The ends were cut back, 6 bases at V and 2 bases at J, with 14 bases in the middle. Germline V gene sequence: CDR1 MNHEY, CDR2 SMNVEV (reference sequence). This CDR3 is CASRSQGGAGANVLTF. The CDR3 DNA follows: TGTGCCAGCAGATCACAGGGGGGGGCTGGGGCCAACGTCCTGACTTTC. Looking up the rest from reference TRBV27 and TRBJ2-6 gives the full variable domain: EAQVTQNPRYLITVTGKKLTVTCSQNMNHEYMSWYRQDPGLGLRQIYYSMNVEVTDKGDVPEGYKVSRKEKRNFPLILESPSPNQTSLYFCASRSQGGAGANVLTFGAGSRLTVL.

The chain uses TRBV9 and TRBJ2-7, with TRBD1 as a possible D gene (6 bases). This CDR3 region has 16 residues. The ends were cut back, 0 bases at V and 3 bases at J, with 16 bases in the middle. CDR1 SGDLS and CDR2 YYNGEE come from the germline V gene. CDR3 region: CASSVGDTTRRYEQYF. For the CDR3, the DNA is TGTGCCAGCAGCGTAGGGGACACGACGCGTCGCTACGAGCAGTACTTC.

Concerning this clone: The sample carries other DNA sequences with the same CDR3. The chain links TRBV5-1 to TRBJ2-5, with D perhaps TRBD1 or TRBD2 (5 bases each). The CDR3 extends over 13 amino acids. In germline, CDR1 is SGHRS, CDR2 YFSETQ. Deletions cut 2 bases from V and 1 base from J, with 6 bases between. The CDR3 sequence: CASSFGTQETQYF. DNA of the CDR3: TGCGCCAGCAGCTTCGGGACCCAAGAGACCCAGTACTTC.

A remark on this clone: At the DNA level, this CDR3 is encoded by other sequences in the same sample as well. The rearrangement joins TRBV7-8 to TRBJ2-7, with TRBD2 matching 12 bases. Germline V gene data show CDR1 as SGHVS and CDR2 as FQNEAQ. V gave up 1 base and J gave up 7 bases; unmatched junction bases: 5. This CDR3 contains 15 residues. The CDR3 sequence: CASSLGLAGVGEQYF. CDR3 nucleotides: TGTGCCAGCAGCTTAGGACTAGCGGGAGTTGGGGAGCAGTACTTC.

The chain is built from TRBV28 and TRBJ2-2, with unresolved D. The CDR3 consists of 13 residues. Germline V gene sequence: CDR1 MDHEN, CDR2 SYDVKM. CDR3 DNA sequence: TGTGCTTCTCAAGGTGCGAACACCGGGGAGCTGTTTTTT. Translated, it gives CASQGANTGELFF.